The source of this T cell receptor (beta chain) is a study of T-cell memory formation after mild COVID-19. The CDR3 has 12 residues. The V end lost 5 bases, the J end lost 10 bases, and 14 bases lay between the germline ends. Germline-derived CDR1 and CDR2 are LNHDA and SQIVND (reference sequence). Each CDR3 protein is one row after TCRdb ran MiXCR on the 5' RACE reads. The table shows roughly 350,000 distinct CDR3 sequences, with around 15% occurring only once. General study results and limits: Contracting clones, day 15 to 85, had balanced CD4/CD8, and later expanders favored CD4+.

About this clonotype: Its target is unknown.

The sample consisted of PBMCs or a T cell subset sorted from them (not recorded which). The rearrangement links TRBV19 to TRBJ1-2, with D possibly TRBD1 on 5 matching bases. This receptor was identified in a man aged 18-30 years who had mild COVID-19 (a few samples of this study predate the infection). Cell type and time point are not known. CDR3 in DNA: TGTGCCAGTAGTCCCCAGGGAGAGGACTACACCTTC. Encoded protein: CASSPQGEDYTF.